Following are 26 T cell receptor beta chains from one sample sequenced in a study of cytomegalovirus exposure and HLA in healthy donors. The PCR was carried out with 60 Vbeta primers and 13 Jbeta primers. This table comes from immunoSEQ multiplex PCR, and its TCRdb copy is limited to in-frame clones, with some not included. The table has fewer than 100,000 clones, just under 80% seen once; the top ten hold roughly 2.6%. Sequenced: PBMCs. These receptors all come from a male donor in good health and CMV-seropositive.

The V gene is TRBV7-3, the J gene TRBJ2-3; TRBD2 agrees at 8 bases. Germline CDR1 SGHTA, CDR2 FQGTGA. The ends lost 8 bases at V and 6 bases at J; junction bases unmatched: 19. This CDR3 contains 17 residues. The DNA for the CDR3 is TGTGCCAGCGGGGAGGGACTCTCTAGCGGGTGGACCGATACGCAGTATTTT. This gives the protein CASGEGLSSGWTDTQYF.

This chain joins TRBV4-3 and TRBJ1-1; D not resolved. The V end lost 1 base, the J end lost 2 bases, and 11 bases lay between the germline ends. The CDR3 length is 15 residues. Germline V gene data show CDR1 as LGHNA and CDR2 as YSLEER. The CDR3 nucleotides are TGCGCCAGCAGCCAAGCGCCGCGGGGTAACACTGAAGCTTTCTTT. It yields the protein CASSQAPRGNTEAFF.

V usage is TRBV6-5 and J usage is TRBJ2-3, with no clear D. The V end was cut by 4 bases, the J end by 7 bases, with 12 bases between. The CDR3 contains 13 residues. From germline, CDR1 is MNHEY and CDR2 SVGAGI. CDR3 sequence (DNA): TGTGCCAGCAGTTCCTCCAACACTAATACGCAGTATTTT. Translated, it gives CASSSSNTNTQYF.

The V call is TRBV28, the J call TRBJ2-3; TRBD1 matches 10 bases. Trimming removed 6 bases from V and 3 bases from J; junction bases left unmatched: 6. The CDR3 runs 15 residues. CDR1 and CDR2 (germline): MDHEN, SYDVKM. In DNA form, the CDR3 reads TGTGCCAGCAGACTCGGACAGGGGGAGACAGATACGCAGTATTTT. Its translation is CASRLGQGETDTQYF.

This chain uses TRBV9 with TRBJ2-3; 7 bases are a match to TRBD2. J was trimmed by 2 bases and V by 6 bases; bases with no gene match: 6. This CDR3 has 14 residues. In germline, CDR1 is SGDLS, CDR2 YYNGEE. CDR3 sequence reads: CASNRLAPTDTQYF. CDR3 sequence (DNA): TGTGCCAGCAACCGACTAGCCCCCACAGATACGCAGTATTTT.

CDR3 protein: CASSKSGAGPYEQYF. The CDR3 coding sequence is TGTGCCAGCAGCAAAAGTGGGGCTGGCCCCTACGAGCAGTACTTC. The chain links TRBV7-3 to TRBJ2-5; tentatively, D is TRBD1 (5 bases). The J call may not be correct, given that the DNA end is closer to TRBJ2-7. This CDR3 has 15 residues. The germline CDR1 and CDR2 sequences are SGHTA and FQGTGA.

V gene TRBV5-1 combines with J gene TRBJ2-5; D might be TRBD1 (6 bases). V lost 4 bases and J 5 bases, leaving 15 bases between the germline ends. CDR1 and CDR2 from the germline V gene are SGHRS and YFSETQ. CDR3 size: 14 residues. Here the CDR3 DNA reads TGCGCCAGCAGCCGGGACAAGGGTGTGGAGACCCAGTACTTC. Amino acids: CASSRDKGVETQYF. The variable domain in full, completed from reference TRBV5-1 and TRBJ2-5, reads KAGVTQTPRYLIKTRGQQVTLSCSPISGHRSVSWYQQTPGQGLQFLFEYFSETQRNKGNFPGRFSGRQFSNSRSEMNVSTLELGDSALYLCASSRDKGVETQYFGPGTRLLVL.

V and J are TRBV18 and TRBJ2-4; 10 nucleotides agree with TRBD1. In germline, CDR1 is KGHSH, CDR2 LQKENI. Losses at the gene ends were 3 bases for V and 0 bases for J; bases not matched to a gene: 5. This CDR3 region has 17 residues. CDR3 bases: TGTGCCAGCTCACCGAACCGGGACAGGGGAGCCAAAAACATTCAGTACTTC. Encoded protein: CASSPNRDRGAKNIQYF.

This chain uses TRBV4-2 with TRBJ1-1; 8 bases are a match to TRBD1. Trimming took 0 bases from V and 4 from J; bases not matched to a gene: 7. This CDR3 region has 16 residues. Per the germline V gene, CDR1 is LGHNA and CDR2 is YNFKEQ. The CDR3 spells CASSQEGQGIVTEAFF. CDR3 sequence (DNA): TGTGCCAGCAGCCAAGAAGGACAGGGTATCGTCACTGAAGCTTTCTTT.

Written as DNA, the CDR3 is TGTGCCAGCAGCCGAACGGGACAGCCCAGCTCTGGAAACACCATATATTTT. This sequence encodes CASSRTGQPSSGNTIYF. The chain joins TRBV7-6 to TRBJ1-3, with 7 nucleotides matching TRBD1. The junction had 10 bases not matched to a gene; V was cut back by 5 bases and J by 0 bases. CDR1 is SGHVS and CDR2 is FNYEAQ in the germline V gene. The CDR3 covers 17 residues.

The CDR3 DNA is TGTGCCAGCAGCTCTATCAGGGGGCAGGGGGTAGACGAGCAGTACTTC. It translates to CASSSIRGQGVDEQYF. The rearrangement links TRBV7-6 to TRBJ2-7; 8 nucleotides align to TRBD1. The CDR3 extends over 16 amino acids. CDR1 is SGHVS and CDR2 is FNYEAQ in the germline V gene. With 4 bases clipped from V and 5 bases from J, the junction kept 13 bases outside the gene matches.

This clone was counted a single time. V is TRBV27 and J is TRBJ2-1, with 11 bases aligning to TRBD2. Per the germline V gene, CDR1 is MNHEY and CDR2 is SMNVEV (reference sequence). V trimming: 4 bases; J trimming: 5 bases; junction bases outside the gene matches: 16. The CDR3 totals 19 residues. CDR3 amino acids: CASSSTATKGLAGDNEQFF. CDR3 nucleotides: TGTGCCAGCAGTTCAACCGCCACGAAAGGACTAGCGGGCGACAATGAGCAGTTCTTC.

This chain joins TRBV2 and TRBJ2-3; 8 bases agree with TRBD2. Germline CDR1 SNHLY, CDR2 FYNNEI. The CDR3 covers 16 residues. V dropped 7 bases and J dropped 2; count of bases not matched to a gene: 11. CDR3 in amino acids: CASKASGLDLTDTQYF. In nucleotides, the CDR3 is TGTGCCAGCAAAGCTTCGGGACTAGACCTCACAGATACGCAGTATTTT.

CDR3 DNA sequence: TGTGCCAGCAGTTACTCGGCGGGGGGAAAGTACGAGCAGTACTTC. This translates into CASSYSAGGKYEQYF. The chain has TRBV6-5 and TRBJ2-7; 8 nucleotides line up with TRBD2. The CDR3 is 15 residues long. V was clipped by 0 bases and J by 4 bases; unmatched bases: 5. Germline CDR1 reads MNHEY; CDR2 reads SVGAGI.

This chain joins TRBV29-1 and TRBJ2-3; 8 bases fit TRBD1. With V trimmed by 6 bases and J by 2 bases, 7 bases remained unmatched. The CDR3 length is 14 residues. CDR1 is SQVTM, CDR2 ANQGSEA, per germline. The CDR3 DNA sequence: TGCAGCGTGGCAAAGGGACAGGTCACAGATACGCAGTATTTT. As protein: CSVAKGQVTDTQYF.

The V gene is TRBV5-1, the J gene TRBJ2-7, with 9 bases lining up with TRBD1. The V gene's germline CDR1 is SGHRS and CDR2 YFSETQ. V shed 0 bases and J 4 bases; nucleotides not matched to a gene: 14. CDR3 length: 18 residues. For the CDR3, the DNA is TGCGCCAGCAGCTTGGTTCCCCCCGCCGGGACAGGGCAATACGAGCAGTACTTC. Amino acid sequence: CASSLVPPAGTGQYEQYF.

This chain joins TRBV6-5 and TRBJ2-3, with a tentative D call TRBD2 (6 bases). Deletions cut 8 bases from V and 2 bases from J, with 17 bases between. CDR3 length equals 15 residues. The germline V gene has CDR1 MNHEY and CDR2 SVGAGI. DNA of the CDR3: TGTGCCAGCCAAAAAAGACTAGACCCCACAGATACGCAGTATTTT. Protein: CASQKRLDPTDTQYF.

The genes are TRBV13 and TRBJ2-3; tentatively, D is TRBD1 (5 bases). Germline values: CDR1 PRHDT, CDR2 FYEKMQ (reference sequence). Trimming shortened V by 1 base and J by 7 bases, and 12 bases separated the two germline ends. This CDR3 spans 14 amino acids. The CDR3 protein is CASSLDRNLNTQYF. CDR3 nucleotide sequence: TGTGCCAGCAGCTTAGACAGGAATTTAAATACGCAGTATTTT.

The count of this clone is one. V usage is TRBV19 and J usage is TRBJ2-1; 9 positions match TRBD2. There are 15 residues in the CDR3. V shed 6 bases, J shed 4 bases, and the junction held 7 bases outside the gene matches. Germline V lookup: CDR1 LNHDA, CDR2 SQIVND (reference sequence). The CDR3 spells CASRPPGLAYNEQFF. CDR3 coding DNA: TGTGCCAGTAGACCCCCGGGACTAGCATACAATGAGCAGTTCTTC.

V gene TRBV30 combines with J gene TRBJ2-1; the match to TRBD1 covers 10 bases. The germline gives CDR1 GTSNPN, CDR2 SVGIG (reference sequence). V gave up 7 bases and J gave up 7 bases; unmatched junction bases: 4. The length of the CDR3 is 12 residues. The chain's CDR3 is CAFRTGGNEQFF. The CDR3 region has the DNA TGTGCCTTCCGGACAGGGGGGAATGAGCAGTTCTTC.

The J gene is TRBJ1-1, the V gene TRBV21-1; the D segment call TRBD1 is taken from the table without a DNA check. TRBV21-1 is assigned pseudogene status. This CDR3 has 16 amino acids. The CDR3 is CASSKAPDRDRGEAFF. The CDR3 coding sequence is TGTGCCAGCAGCAAAGCCCCTGACCGGGACAGGGGTGAAGCTTTCTTT.

The chain couples TRBV4-1 to TRBJ2-5, with 14 bases lining up with TRBD2. The CDR3 totals 16 residues. Per the germline V gene, CDR1 is MGHRA and CDR2 is YSYEKL. The V and J ends lost 4 bases and 4 bases, in that order; junction bases with no gene match: 5. CDR3 sequence: CASSLGLAGGLETQYF. In nucleotides, the CDR3 is TGCGCCAGCAGCCTCGGACTAGCGGGAGGTTTAGAGACCCAGTACTTC.

In the case of this clone: The same CDR3 can be traced to other DNA sequences in this sample. The CDR3 DNA sequence: TGTGCCAGCAGTGGCGGAAACACCGGGGAGCTGTTTTTT. This gives the protein CASSGGNTGELFF. This chain connects TRBV6-4 to TRBJ2-2, with no clear D. Germline V gene data show CDR1 as MRHNA and CDR2 as SNTAGT. The CDR3 spans 13 residues. Deletions cut 4 bases from V and 2 bases from J, with 5 bases between.

The chain links TRBV2 to TRBJ2-5; TRBD2 might be the D (5 bases). CDR1 is SNHLY and CDR2 is FYNNEI in the germline V gene. The CDR3 is 15 residues long. V was pared by 6 bases and J by 5 bases, with 19 bases between. This chain's CDR3 is CASRTPRGPRETQYF. The CDR3 coding sequence is TGTGCCAGCAGAACCCCCCGAGGGCCTCGCGAGACCCAGTACTTC. Complete variable domain (other parts from reference TRBV2 and TRBJ2-5): EPEVTQTPSHQVTQMGQEVILRCVPISNHLYFYWYRQILGQKVEFLVSFYNNEISEKSEIFDDQFSVERPDGSNFTLKIRSTKLEDSAMYFCASRTPRGPRETQYFGPGTRLLVL.

The rearrangement joins TRBV28 to TRBJ1-5; TRBD1 matches at 7 bases. V lost 6 bases, J lost 4 bases, and 6 bases stayed unmatched. The germline V gene encodes CDR1 MDHEN and CDR2 SYDVKM. The CDR3 has 14 residues. The CDR3, as DNA: TGTGCCAGCAGAGGGGGCCGGGGGAATCAGCCCCAGCATTTT. Its protein product is CASRGGRGNQPQHF.

This chain joins TRBV5-4 and TRBJ1-2; TRBD1 might be the D (6 bases). This CDR3 is built from 12 residues. Germline-derived CDR1 and CDR2 are SGHNT and YYREEE (reference sequence). V dropped 1 base and J dropped 6 bases, with 7 bases sitting between them. In DNA, the CDR3 is TGTGCCAGCAGCTTGACAGGGAATGGCTACACCTTC. This sequence encodes CASSLTGNGYTF.